The clone carrying this T cell receptor beta chain turned up a few times. The data derive from a study of blood T cell repertoires in COVID-19. Each participant's cohort was designated according to participant-reported clinical history. Per the study methods: How many nucleated cells were present was estimated from reference gene primer amplification. Some clones are missing from TCRdb's copy, which holds only in-frame ones; the method was immunoSEQ multiplex PCR. V and J calls and clone size come straight from that table; D and trimming were deduced from the DNA. The table lists about 300,000 clones, over 85% of them singletons. The clonotype was recovered from a woman between 50 and 59 years old who had been exposed to COVID-19. Material for sequencing was PBMCs or T cells enriched from blood (not recorded which).

The CDR3 is CASSTGQGRGYEQYF. In nucleotides, the CDR3 is TGTGCCAGTAGTACCGGACAGGGAAGAGGCTACGAGCAGTACTTC. The chain couples TRBV19 to TRBJ2-7; 8 nucleotides match TRBD1. The CDR3 runs to 15 residues. Per germline, CDR1 LNHDA and CDR2 SQIVND (reference sequence). V gave up 4 bases and J gave up 3 bases; unmatched junction bases: 8.